The rows below give T cell receptor beta chains drawn from one sample of a study of cytomegalovirus exposure and HLA in healthy donors. Measured with immunoSEQ multiplex PCR; TCRdb has only the in-frame clones, and not every one. The sample has fewer than 200,000 clones, 81% seen once. The material sequenced was PBMCs. The receptors were gathered from a woman aged 45-65 years in good health and CMV-seronegative. Each CDR3 is given without its conserved first and last residue. The order of the fields is V gene, D gene, CDR3 protein. D genes are given only for firm matches.

v_call: TRBV6-1
d_call: .
cdr3_aa: ASSEALVVDTEAF

v_call: TRBV7-9
d_call: .
cdr3_aa: ASSLGSVGNSPLH

v_call: TRBV6-5
d_call: .
cdr3_aa: ASSYSIEETQY

v_call: TRBV4-2
d_call: TRBD2
cdr3_aa: ASSQELAGGYQETQY

v_call: TRBV9
d_call: .
cdr3_aa: ASSLYGTHTGELF

v_call: TRBV11-2
d_call: .
cdr3_aa: ASSLEFSGHLTRNTEAF

v_call: TRBV19
d_call: TRBD1
cdr3_aa: ASSKDRGNPETQY

v_call: TRBV7-2
d_call: TRBD1
cdr3_aa: ASSLGALGGHEKLF

v_call: TRBV14
d_call: .
cdr3_aa: ASSQDWLAKF

v_call: TRBV11-2
d_call: .
cdr3_aa: ASSLGRAEGQETQY

v_call: TRBV7-9
d_call: .
cdr3_aa: ASSLVRNTGELF

v_call: TRBV7-3
d_call: .
cdr3_aa: ASSSGLNTEAF

v_call: TRBV6-6
d_call: .
cdr3_aa: ASSYSIVNEQF

v_call: TRBV10-3
d_call: TRBD1
cdr3_aa: AISPGQGTDTQY

v_call: TRBV9
d_call: TRBD2
cdr3_aa: ASSVGEGTLTDTQY

v_call: TRBV27
d_call: .
cdr3_aa: ASSLNRNNYGYT

v_call: TRBV7-2
d_call: TRBD2
cdr3_aa: ASSQGLAGGRGF

v_call: TRBV4-1
d_call: TRBD2
cdr3_aa: ASSQGGTSADEQF

v_call: TRBV9
d_call: .
cdr3_aa: ASSPWPAF

v_call: TRBV7-2
d_call: TRBD1
cdr3_aa: ASSLAPDRGYEQF

v_call: TRBV18
d_call: .
cdr3_aa: ASFPIDRPNTEAF

v_call: TRBV5-5
d_call: .
cdr3_aa: ASSLGSSNQPQH

v_call: TRBV30
d_call: TRBD1
cdr3_aa: AWSGGGTGGYEQY

v_call: TRBV10-3
d_call: TRBD1
cdr3_aa: AISPRLDRGRGTGELF

v_call: TRBV29-1
d_call: .
cdr3_aa: SVATDTQY

v_call: TRBV5-1
d_call: .
cdr3_aa: ASSSRGDLGEQY

v_call: TRBV9
d_call: .
cdr3_aa: ASSAQGTKAYEQY

v_call: TRBV18
d_call: .
cdr3_aa: ASSSNKQGVSEAF

v_call: TRBV15
d_call: .
cdr3_aa: ATSRGTYGNEKLF

v_call: TRBV7-9
d_call: .
cdr3_aa: ASSLAPGLGKYEQY

v_call: TRBV10-1
d_call: TRBD1
cdr3_aa: ASSESPGGEQF

v_call: TRBV25-1
d_call: .
cdr3_aa: ASSDDRTSYGYT

v_call: TRBV19
d_call: TRBD1
cdr3_aa: ASSMKGGRGNSPLH

v_call: TRBV7-2
d_call: TRBD1
cdr3_aa: ASSLVGTEPYEQY

v_call: TRBV7-2
d_call: TRBD1
cdr3_aa: ASSVRTGDTYGYT

v_call: TRBV18
d_call: TRBD1
cdr3_aa: ASSPSLGQGGNTQY

v_call: TRBV28
d_call: .
cdr3_aa: ASSLSPQVYGYT

v_call: TRBV7-2
d_call: TRBD2
cdr3_aa: ASSLMSSGREQF

v_call: TRBV7-6
d_call: .
cdr3_aa: ASSLGGSGEQY

v_call: TRBV19
d_call: TRBD1
cdr3_aa: ASSHRGRVDTQY

v_call: TRBV2
d_call: .
cdr3_aa: ASSDWLPRETEAF

v_call: TRBV2
d_call: TRBD2
cdr3_aa: ASSDRAGGQGEQF

v_call: TRBV18
d_call: .
cdr3_aa: ASSPQEDYGYT

v_call: TRBV6-5
d_call: .
cdr3_aa: ASSYGHSYEQY

v_call: TRBV6-4
d_call: TRBD1
cdr3_aa: ASSNGQGGDGYT